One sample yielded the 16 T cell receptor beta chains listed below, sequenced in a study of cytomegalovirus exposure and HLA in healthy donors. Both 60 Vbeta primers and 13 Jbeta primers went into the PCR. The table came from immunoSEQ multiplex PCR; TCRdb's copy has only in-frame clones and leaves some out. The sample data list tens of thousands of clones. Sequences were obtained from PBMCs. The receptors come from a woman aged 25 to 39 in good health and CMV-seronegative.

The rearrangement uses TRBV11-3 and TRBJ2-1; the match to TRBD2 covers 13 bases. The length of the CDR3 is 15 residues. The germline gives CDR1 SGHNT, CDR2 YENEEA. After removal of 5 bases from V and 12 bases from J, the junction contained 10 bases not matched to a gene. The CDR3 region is CASSLEGLAGERQFF. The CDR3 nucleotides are TGTGCCAGCAGCCTCGAAGGACTAGCGGGAGAACGGCAGTTCTTC.

CDR3 sequence (DNA): TGTGCCAGCAGTGAAGCGGGGAGGGCGGCCTACGAGCAGTACTTC. Translating gives CASSEAGRAAYEQYF. The gene calls are TRBV6-1 and TRBJ2-7, with 7 positions matching TRBD2. Losses at the gene ends were 0 bases for V and 2 bases for J; bases not matched to a gene: 4. This CDR3 contains 15 residues. CDR1 is MNHNS and CDR2 is SASEGT in the germline V gene.

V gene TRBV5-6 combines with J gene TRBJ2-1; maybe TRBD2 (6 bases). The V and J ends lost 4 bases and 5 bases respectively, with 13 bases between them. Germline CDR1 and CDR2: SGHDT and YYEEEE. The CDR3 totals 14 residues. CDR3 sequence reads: CASSKPGANNEQFF. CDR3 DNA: TGTGCCAGCAGCAAACCGGGAGCTAACAATGAGCAGTTCTTC.

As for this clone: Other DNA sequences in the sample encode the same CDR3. The CDR3 spells CASSYGGNEQFF. The CDR3 region has the DNA TGTGCCAGCAGTTACGGCGGGAATGAGCAGTTCTTC. V is TRBV6-5 and J is TRBJ2-1; D may be TRBD2 (5 bases). Germline V gives CDR1 MNHEY, CDR2 SVGAGI. This CDR3 has 12 residues. With 2 bases removed from V and 7 bases from J, the gap between germline ends came to 6 bases.

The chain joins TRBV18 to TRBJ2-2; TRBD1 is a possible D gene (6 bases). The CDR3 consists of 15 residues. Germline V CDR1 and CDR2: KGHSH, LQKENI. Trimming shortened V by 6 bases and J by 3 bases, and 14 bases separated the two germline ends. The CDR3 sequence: CASSWTEVYTGELFF. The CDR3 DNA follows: TGTGCCAGCTCCTGGACAGAAGTTTACACCGGGGAGCTGTTTTTT.

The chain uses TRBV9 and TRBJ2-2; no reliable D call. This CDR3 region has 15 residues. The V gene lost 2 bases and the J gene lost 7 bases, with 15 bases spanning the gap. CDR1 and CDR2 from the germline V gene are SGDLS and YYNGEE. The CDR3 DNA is TGTGCCAGCAGCGTTTCCCCCGGCGGAGACGGGGAGCTGTTTTTT. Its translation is CASSVSPGGDGELFF.

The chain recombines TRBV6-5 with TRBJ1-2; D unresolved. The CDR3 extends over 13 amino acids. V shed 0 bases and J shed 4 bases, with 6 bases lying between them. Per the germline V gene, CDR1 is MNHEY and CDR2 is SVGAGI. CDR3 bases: TGTGCCAGCAGTTACTCTCAGATCTATGGCTACACCTTC. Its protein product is CASSYSQIYGYTF.

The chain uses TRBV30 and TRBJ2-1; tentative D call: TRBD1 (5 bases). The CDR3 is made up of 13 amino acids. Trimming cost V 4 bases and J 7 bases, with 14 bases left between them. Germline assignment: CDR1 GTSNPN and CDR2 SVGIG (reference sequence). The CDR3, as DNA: TGTGCCTGGAATTCAGGGCTAGGGAATGAGCAGTTCTTC. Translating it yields CAWNSGLGNEQFF.

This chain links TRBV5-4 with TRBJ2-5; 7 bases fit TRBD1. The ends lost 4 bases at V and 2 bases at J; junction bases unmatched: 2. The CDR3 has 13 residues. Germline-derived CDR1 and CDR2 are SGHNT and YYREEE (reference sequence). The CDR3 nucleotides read TGTGCCAGCAGCCGGGACAGACAAGAGACCCAGTACTTC. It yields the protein CASSRDRQETQYF. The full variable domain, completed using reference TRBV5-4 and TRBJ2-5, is ETGVTQSPTHLIKTRGQQVTLRCSSQSGHNTVSWYQQALGQGPQFIFQYYREEENGRGNFPPRFSGLQFPNYSSELNVNALELDDSALYLCASSRDRQETQYFGPGTRLLVL.

The CDR3 protein is CASSEGRQGIDTQYF. CDR3 DNA: TGTGCCAGCTCCGAAGGGCGTCAGGGGATAGATACGCAGTATTTT. This chain joins TRBV11-2 and TRBJ2-3; perhaps TRBD1 as D (6 bases). With 8 bases removed from V and 5 bases from J, the gap between germline ends came to 20 bases. From germline, CDR1 is SGHAT and CDR2 FQNNGV. The CDR3 runs to 15 residues.

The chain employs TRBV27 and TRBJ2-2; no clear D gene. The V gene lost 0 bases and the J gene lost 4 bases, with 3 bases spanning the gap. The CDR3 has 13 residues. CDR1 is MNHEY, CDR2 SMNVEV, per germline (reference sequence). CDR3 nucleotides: TGTGCCAGCAGTTTATCGAGCACCGGGGAGCTGTTTTTT. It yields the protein CASSLSSTGELFF.

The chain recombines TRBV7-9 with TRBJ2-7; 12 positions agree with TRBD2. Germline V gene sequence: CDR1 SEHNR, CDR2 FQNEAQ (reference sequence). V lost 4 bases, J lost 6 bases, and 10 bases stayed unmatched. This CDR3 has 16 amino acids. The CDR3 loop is CASSSTPTSGSGEQYF. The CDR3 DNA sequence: TGTGCCAGCAGCTCTACCCCGACTAGCGGGAGTGGCGAGCAGTACTTC.

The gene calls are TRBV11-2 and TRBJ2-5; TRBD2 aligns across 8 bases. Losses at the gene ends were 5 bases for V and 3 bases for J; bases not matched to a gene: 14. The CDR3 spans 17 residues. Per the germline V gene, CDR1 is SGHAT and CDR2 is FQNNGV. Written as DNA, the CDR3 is TGTGCCAGCAGCCAAGGGGTCGGGGGGGGCCTTGAAGAGACCCAGTACTTC. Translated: CASSQGVGGGLEETQYF.

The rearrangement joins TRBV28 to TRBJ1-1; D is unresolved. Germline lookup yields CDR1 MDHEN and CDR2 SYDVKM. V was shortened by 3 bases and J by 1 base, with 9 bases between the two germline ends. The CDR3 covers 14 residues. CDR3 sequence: CASSFIRGNTEAFF. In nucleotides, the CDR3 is TGTGCCAGCAGTTTCATCAGAGGGAACACTGAAGCTTTCTTT. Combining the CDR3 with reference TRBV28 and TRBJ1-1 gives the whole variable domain DVKVTQSSRYLVKRTGEKVFLECVQDMDHENMFWYRQDPGLGLRLIYFSYDVKMKEKGDIPEGYSVSREKKERFSLILESASTNQTSMYLCASSFIRGNTEAFFGQGTRLTVV.

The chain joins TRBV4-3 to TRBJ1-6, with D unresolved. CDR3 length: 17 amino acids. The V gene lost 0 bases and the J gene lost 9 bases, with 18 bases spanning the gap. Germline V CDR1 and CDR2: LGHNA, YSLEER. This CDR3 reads CASSQDLVGRRSSPLHF. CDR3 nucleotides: TGCGCCAGCAGCCAAGATCTCGTGGGTAGGAGGAGTTCACCCCTCCACTTT.

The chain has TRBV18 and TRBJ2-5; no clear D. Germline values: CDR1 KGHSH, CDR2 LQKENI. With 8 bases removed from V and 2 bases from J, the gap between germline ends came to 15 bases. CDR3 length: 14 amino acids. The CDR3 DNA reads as TGTGCCAGCCGACCGGCGGTTCGACAAGAGACCCAGTACTTC. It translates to CASRPAVRQETQYF.